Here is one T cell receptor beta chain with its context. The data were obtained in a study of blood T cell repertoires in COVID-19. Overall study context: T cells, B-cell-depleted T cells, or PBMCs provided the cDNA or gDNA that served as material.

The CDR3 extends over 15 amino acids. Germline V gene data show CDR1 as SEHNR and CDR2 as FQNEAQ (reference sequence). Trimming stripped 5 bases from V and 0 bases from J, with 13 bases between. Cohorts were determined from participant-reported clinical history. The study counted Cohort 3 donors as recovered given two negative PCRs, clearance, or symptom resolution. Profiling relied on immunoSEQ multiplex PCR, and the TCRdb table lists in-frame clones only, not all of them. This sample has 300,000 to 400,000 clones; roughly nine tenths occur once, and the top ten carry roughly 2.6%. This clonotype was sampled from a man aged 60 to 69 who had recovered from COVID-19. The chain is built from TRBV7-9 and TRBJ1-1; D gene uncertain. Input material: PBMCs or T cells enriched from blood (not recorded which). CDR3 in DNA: TGTGCCAGCAGCCCCGAGGGCAGAGTGAACACTGAAGCTTTCTTT. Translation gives CASSPEGRVNTEAFF. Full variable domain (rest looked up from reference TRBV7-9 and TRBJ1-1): DTGVSQNPRHKITKRGQNVTFRCDPISEHNRLYWYRQTLGQGPEFLTYFQNEAQLEKSRLLSDRFSAERPKGSFSTLEIQRTEQGDSAMYLCASSPEGRVNTEAFFGQGTRLTVV.